This T cell receptor (beta chain) was found in a study of T cell repertoires in cytomegalovirus infection. Across the whole study: Selection of CMV epitopes for the study included recently identified HLA-C-restricted and well-studied HLA-B-restricted ones. A matching HLA type, together with CMV infection, was signaled by public TCR beta signatures. Study-level findings and limits: The ex vivo response was dominated by HLA-C-restricted CMV-specific TCR beta clonotypes. Summed frequency of public TCR beta families distinguished CMV carriers with the relevant HLA.

TCRdb reprocessed the reads with MiXCR, giving one entry per CDR3 protein. The sample includes about a million distinct CDR3 sequences, around a third of them seen just once. This clonotype has more than one count but fewer than ten. Antigen: not known. The CDR3 consists of 16 residues. J was trimmed by 0 bases and V by 0 bases; bases with no gene match: 1. Germline-derived CDR1 and CDR2 are MNHEY and SVGAGI. Material: cultured CD8+ T cells from PBMCs, obtained from culture after CMV antigen stimulation. This rearrangement joins TRBV6-5 to TRBJ2-1; TRBD2 matches 8 bases. The receptor was derived from a human donor in good health (CMV status not recorded). Some clones in this sample may be carry-over from other donors' samples. CDR3 loop: CASSYSLAVSYNEQFF. Here the CDR3 DNA reads TGTGCCAGCAGTTACTCACTAGCGGTCTCCTACAATGAGCAGTTCTTC.